Listed here are 9 T cell receptor beta chains from one sample, sequenced in a study of blood T cell repertoires in COVID-19. The repertoire was sequenced with immunoSEQ multiplex PCR; TCRdb's copy has only in-frame clones and lacks some. The sample lists 50,000 to 65,000 clones; around 90% were seen once. The specimen sequenced was peripheral blood. The source is a human donor in a cohort sampled during active COVID-19.

V gene TRBV5-1 combines with J gene TRBJ2-4; D remains unclear. Looked up from germline, CDR1 is SGHRS and CDR2 is YFSETQ. Trimming stripped 3 bases from V and 7 bases from J, with 8 bases between. This CDR3 is built from 12 residues. The CDR3 bases are TGCGCCAGCAGCTCCGACTTGAACATTCAGTACTTC. Protein sequence: CASSSDLNIQYF.

In its sample, this clone was seen once. The CDR3 DNA reads TGTGCCAGCAGTGGCTGGACTAGCGTTCCCTACGAGCAGTACTTC. It is translated as CASSGWTSVPYEQYF. The rearrangement uses TRBV2 and TRBJ2-7, with 9 bases fitting TRBD2. J gave up 2 bases and V 4 bases, and 6 bases lay outside the gene matches. The CDR3 is made up of 15 amino acids. The germline gives CDR1 SNHLY, CDR2 FYNNEI.

This sequence joins TRBV5-6 and TRBJ2-3; 10 bases agree with TRBD2. Losses at the gene ends were 3 bases for V and 0 bases for J; bases not matched to a gene: 7. The CDR3 loop spans 17 amino acids. The germline V gene has CDR1 SGHDT and CDR2 YYEEEE. Here the CDR3 DNA reads TGTGCCAGCAGCTGGGTAGCGGGGGGCATTAGCACAGATACGCAGTATTTT. Its translation is CASSWVAGGISTDTQYF. Variable domain in full (rest from reference TRBV5-6 and TRBJ2-3): DAGVTQSPTHLIKTRGQQVTLRCSPKSGHDTVSWYQQALGQGPQFIFQYYEEEERQRGNFPDRFSGHQFPNYSSELNVNALLLGDSALYLCASSWVAGGISTDTQYFGPGTRLTVL.

Here the CDR3 DNA reads TGTGCCAGCACTCGGGAAAATGAGCAGTTCTTC. Translating gives CASTRENEQFF. The genes are TRBV28 and TRBJ2-1; maybe TRBD2 (5 bases). This CDR3 is built from 11 residues. Germline CDR1 and CDR2: MDHEN and SYDVKM. V was cut by 7 bases and J by 7 bases, with 8 bases left in between.

On this clone itself: Other nucleotide sequences from this sample produce the same CDR3. The rearrangement uses TRBV9 and TRBJ2-2, with D perhaps TRBD2 (5 bases). Germline loops: CDR1 SGDLS, CDR2 YYNGEE. The CDR3 sequence is 15 residues long. The V end lost 2 bases, the J end lost 0 bases, and 8 bases lay between the germline ends. The CDR3 sequence is CASSVGGANTGELFF. CDR3 DNA sequence: TGTGCCAGCAGCGTTGGAGGCGCGAACACCGGGGAGCTGTTTTTT.

CDR3 loop: CASRLAGTSTDTQYF. CDR3 bases: TGTGCAAGTCGCTTAGCCGGGACTAGCACAGATACGCAGTATTTT. V and J are TRBV12-2 and TRBJ2-3; the table calls TRBD2, which could not be checked here. TRBV12-2 is labeled a pseudogene. The CDR3 contains 15 residues.

CDR3 DNA: TGTGCCAGCAGCCAAGACCGGACAGGGTCTGGCTATGGCTACACCTTC. It codes for CASSQDRTGSGYGYTF. The rearrangement uses TRBV3-1 (or the pseudogene TRBV3-2) and TRBJ1-2, with TRBD1 matching 8 bases. This CDR3 has 16 residues. V shed 0 bases and J 4 bases; nucleotides not matched to a gene: 7. Germline V CDR1 and CDR2: LGHDT, YNNKEL (reference sequence).

The CDR3 loop reads CASQPGQAMKAFF. The CDR3 DNA reads TGTGCCAGTCAACCGGGACAGGCTATGAAAGCTTTCTTT. J is TRBJ1-1 and V is TRBV7-9; 8 bases are a match to TRBD1. The germline CDR1 and CDR2 sequences are SEHNR and FQNEAQ (reference sequence). After removal of 9 bases from V and 9 bases from J, the junction contained 12 bases not matched to a gene. There are 13 residues in the CDR3. Combining the CDR3 with reference TRBV7-9 and TRBJ1-1 gives the whole variable domain DTGVSQNPRHKITKRGQNVTFRCDPISEHNRLYWYRQTLGQGPEFLTYFQNEAQLEKSRLLSDRFSAERPKGSFSTLEIQRTEQGDSAMYLCASQPGQAMKAFFGQGTRLTVV.

The chain carries TRBV7-3 and TRBJ2-1; D unresolved. Germline V CDR1 and CDR2: SGHTA, FQGTGA. Trimming pared 5 bases from V and 1 base from J, leaving 12 bases between. This CDR3 contains 15 residues. The CDR3 sequence: CASSPLSVSYNEQFF. The CDR3 nucleotides are TGTGCCAGCAGCCCCCTTAGTGTGTCCTACAATGAGCAGTTCTTC.